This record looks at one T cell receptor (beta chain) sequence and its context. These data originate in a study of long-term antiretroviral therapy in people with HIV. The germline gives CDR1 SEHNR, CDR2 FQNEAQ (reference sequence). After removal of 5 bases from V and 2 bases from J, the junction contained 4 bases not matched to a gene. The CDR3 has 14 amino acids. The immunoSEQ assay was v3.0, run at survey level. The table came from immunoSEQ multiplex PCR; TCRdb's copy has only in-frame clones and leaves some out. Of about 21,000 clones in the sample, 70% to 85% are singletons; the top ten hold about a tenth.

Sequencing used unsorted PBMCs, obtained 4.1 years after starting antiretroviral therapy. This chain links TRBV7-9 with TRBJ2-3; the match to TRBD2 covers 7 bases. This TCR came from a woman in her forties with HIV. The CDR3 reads CASSMTSITDTQYF. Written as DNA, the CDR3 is TGTGCCAGCAGCATGACTAGCATCACAGATACGCAGTATTTT. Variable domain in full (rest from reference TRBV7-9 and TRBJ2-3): DTGVSQNPRHKITKRGQNVTFRCDPISEHNRLYWYRQTLGQGPEFLTYFQNEAQLEKSRLLSDRFSAERPKGSFSTLEIQRTEQGDSAMYLCASSMTSITDTQYFGPGTRLTVL.